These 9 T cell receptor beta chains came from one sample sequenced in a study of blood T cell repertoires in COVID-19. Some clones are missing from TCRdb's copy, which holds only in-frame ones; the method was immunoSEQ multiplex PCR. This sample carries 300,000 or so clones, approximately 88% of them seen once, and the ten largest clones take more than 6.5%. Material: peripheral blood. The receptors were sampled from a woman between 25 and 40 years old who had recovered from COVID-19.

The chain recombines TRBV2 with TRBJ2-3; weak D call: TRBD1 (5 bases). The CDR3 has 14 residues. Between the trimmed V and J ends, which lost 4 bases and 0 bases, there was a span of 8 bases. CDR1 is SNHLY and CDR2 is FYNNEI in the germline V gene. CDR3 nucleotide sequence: TGTGCCAGCAGTGGGACACCTAGCACAGATACGCAGTATTTT. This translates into CASSGTPSTDTQYF.

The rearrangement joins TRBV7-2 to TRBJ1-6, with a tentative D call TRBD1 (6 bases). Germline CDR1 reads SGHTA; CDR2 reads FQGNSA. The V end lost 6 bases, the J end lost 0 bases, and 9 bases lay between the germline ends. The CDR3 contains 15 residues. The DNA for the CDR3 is TGTGCCAGCAGTCTACAGGGCTCCTATAATTCACCCCTCCACTTT. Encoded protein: CASSLQGSYNSPLHF.

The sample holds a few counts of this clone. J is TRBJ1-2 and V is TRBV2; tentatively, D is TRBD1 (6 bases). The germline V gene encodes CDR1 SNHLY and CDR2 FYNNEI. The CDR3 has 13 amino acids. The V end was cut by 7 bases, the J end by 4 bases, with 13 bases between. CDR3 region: CASTGWTVYGYTF. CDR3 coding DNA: TGTGCCAGCACCGGTTGGACAGTCTATGGCTACACCTTC.

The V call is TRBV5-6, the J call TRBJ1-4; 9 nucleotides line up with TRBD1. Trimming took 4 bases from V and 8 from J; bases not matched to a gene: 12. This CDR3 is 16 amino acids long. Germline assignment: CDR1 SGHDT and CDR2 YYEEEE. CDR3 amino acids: CASSPGSDRGGEKLFF. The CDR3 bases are TGTGCCAGCAGCCCCGGGTCTGACAGGGGGGGAGAAAAACTGTTTTTT.

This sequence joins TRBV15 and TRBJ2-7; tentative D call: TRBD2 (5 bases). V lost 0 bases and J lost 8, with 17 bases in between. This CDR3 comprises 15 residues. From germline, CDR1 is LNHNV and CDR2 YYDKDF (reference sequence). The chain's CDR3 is CATSRDKGYEGQQYF. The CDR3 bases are TGTGCCACCAGCAGAGATAAGGGCTACGAGGGCCAGCAGTACTTC. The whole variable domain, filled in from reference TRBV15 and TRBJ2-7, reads DAMVIQNPRYQVTQFGKPVTLSCSQTLNHNVMYWYQQKSSQAPKLLFHYYDKDFNNEADTPDNFQSRRPNTSFCFLDIRSPGLGDTAMYLCATSRDKGYEGQQYFGPGTRLTVT.

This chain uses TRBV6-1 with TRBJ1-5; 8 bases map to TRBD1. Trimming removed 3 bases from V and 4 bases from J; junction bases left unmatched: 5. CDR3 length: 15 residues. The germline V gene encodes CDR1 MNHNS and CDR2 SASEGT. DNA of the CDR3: TGTGCCAGCAGTGACAGGGGGCTTCGGAATCAGCCCCAGCATTTT. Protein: CASSDRGLRNQPQHF.

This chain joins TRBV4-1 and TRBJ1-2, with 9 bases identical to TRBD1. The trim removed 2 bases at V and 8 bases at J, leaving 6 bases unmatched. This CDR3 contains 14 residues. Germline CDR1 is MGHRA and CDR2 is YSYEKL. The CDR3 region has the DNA TGCGCCAGCAGCCAACTAACAGGGGGCAGGGGCTACACCTTC. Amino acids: CASSQLTGGRGYTF.

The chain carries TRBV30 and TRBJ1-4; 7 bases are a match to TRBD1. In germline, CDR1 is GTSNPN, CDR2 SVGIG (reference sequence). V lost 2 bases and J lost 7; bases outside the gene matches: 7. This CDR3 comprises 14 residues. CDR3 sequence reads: CAWSLRGQGEKLFF. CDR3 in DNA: TGTGCCTGGAGTTTAAGGGGGCAGGGTGAAAAACTGTTTTTT.

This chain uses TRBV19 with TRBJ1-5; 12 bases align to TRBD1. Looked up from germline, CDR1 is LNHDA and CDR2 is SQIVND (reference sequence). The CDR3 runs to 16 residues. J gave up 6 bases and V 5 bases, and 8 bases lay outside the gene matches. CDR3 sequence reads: CASSLDPGQGAQPQHF. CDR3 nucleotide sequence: TGTGCCAGTAGTCTGGATCCGGGACAGGGGGCTCAGCCCCAGCATTTT.